This T cell receptor beta chain was observed in a study of T cell responses to AZD1222 COVID-19 vaccine. Study-wide findings and caveats: Spike was spanned by vaccine-associated CD4 TCRs, which were dominant at 160-218 and 743-854. Just a handful of people given AZD1222 tested seropositive at baseline. With two AZD1222 doses given, Spike-specific TCR breadth and depth both rose.

The repertoire was sequenced with immunoSEQ multiplex PCR; TCRdb's copy has only in-frame clones and lacks some. The sample lists under 150,000 clones, 85% to 95% occurring once. On this clone: The antigen is not known.

CDR1 MNHEY and CDR2 SVGAGI come from the germline V gene. CDR3 length: 13 amino acids. The V gene lost 9 bases and the J gene lost 0 bases, with 6 bases spanning the gap. V usage is TRBV6-5 and J usage is TRBJ2-6; D is uncertain. The receptor was isolated from an adult in good health. The material sequenced was peripheral blood, taken on day 0 of AZD1222 vaccination. The CDR3 spells CARRVSGANVLTF. The CDR3 DNA is TGTGCCAGACGGGTCTCTGGGGCCAACGTCCTGACTTTC.